This T cell receptor (beta chain) appears in the sequencing data of a study of T cells in Graves' hyperthyroidism and ophthalmopathy. Overall study findings and caveats: Peripheral blood also featured most of the thyroid clonotypes expanded above 0.001.

With a duration under 2 months, the hyperthyroidism was newly diagnosed in patients aged 18 to 65. The study based diagnoses on clinical symptoms, serum thyroxine and TRAb, thyroid ultrasound and orbital computed tomography. RNA transcripts provided the source from which TCR beta CDR3 regions were amplified. An initial round of RT-PCR targeting the TCR CDR3 relied on the HTBI primer set. In TCRdb, the multiplex PCR reads were re-called with MiXCR into one record per CDR3 protein. The sample comprises 300,000 to 400,000 distinct CDR3 sequences, about 18% of which are singletons, and about half rests with the top ten. The sample holds many counts of this clonotype. What it binds is unknown. The sample comprised blood. The source of this sequence is a woman in her forties or fifties with Graves' hyperthyroidism.

The CDR3 DNA follows: TGTGCCAGCAGCTCCGTTGACAGGGGGTACAATGAGCAGTTCTTC. Protein sequence: CASSSVDRGYNEQFF. V usage is TRBV7-9 and J usage is TRBJ2-1; 9 bases align to TRBD1. J lost 4 bases, V lost 4 bases, and 5 bases had no gene match. The CDR3 is 15 residues long. Germline values: CDR1 SEHNR, CDR2 FQNEAQ (reference sequence).